These 2 T cell receptor beta chains originate from one sample sequenced in a study of T cell repertoires in cytomegalovirus infection. Their recognized antigens are unknown. Each CDR3 protein gets one entry after TCRdb re-called the reads with MiXCR. Among some 700,000 distinct CDR3 sequences listed, around 35% were seen once. The sequencing used cultured PBMCs, collected from culture after CMV antigen stimulation. The receptors stem from a human donor in good health (CMV status not recorded). Some clones in this sample may be carry-over from other donors' samples.

This clonotype showed up just a few times. The gene calls are TRBV12-3 or TRBV12-4 and TRBJ2-5; 10 nucleotides line up with TRBD2. This CDR3 is 14 amino acids long. V trimming: 5 bases; J trimming: 5 bases; junction bases outside the gene matches: 5. The CDR3 DNA reads TGTGCCAGCAGTCTTCAGACTAGCGGGGAGACCCAGTACTTC. Its translation is CASSLQTSGETQYF.

The rearrangement links TRBV29-1 to TRBJ1-5; a weak D match, TRBD1 (5 bases). Germline V gene sequence: CDR1 SQVTM, CDR2 ANQGSEA. Trimming removed 4 bases from V and 3 bases from J, with 10 bases in between. This CDR3 spans 13 amino acids. CDR3 in DNA: TGCAGCGTTGGCGCAGGGAACAATCAGCCCCAGCATTTT. It is translated as CSVGAGNNQPQHF.